This T cell receptor (beta chain) came from a study of Ad26.COV2.S vaccination and SARS-CoV-2 variants. Study-level points and caveats: Post-vaccination breadth of spike-specific CD8+ and CD4+ T cell responses was reportedly substantial. Whether participants received vaccine or placebo, their non-spike TCR breadth was similar. TCR breadth and depth estimates may have understated total T cell responses.

The method was immunoSEQ multiplex PCR; TCRdb's version includes in-frame clones alone and lacks a portion of them. The table shows 300,000 to 400,000 clones, with 92% occurring only once. Regarding this clone: The antigen remains unidentified.

The CDR3 covers 16 residues. The chain carries TRBV21-1 and TRBJ1-1. TRBV21-1 is annotated as a pseudogene. The sample was peripheral blood, taken after recovery from COVID-19. The clonotype originates from a human donor who had recovered from COVID-19. CDR3 region: CASSKRGEASDTEAFF. CDR3 in DNA: TGTGCCAGCAGCAAGAGGGGGGAGGCTTCGGACACTGAAGCTTTCTTT.